These T cell receptor beta chains were read from a single sample in a study of T cell changes during pregnancy in multiple sclerosis. Some clones are missing from TCRdb's copy, which holds only in-frame ones; the method was immunoSEQ multiplex PCR. The sample lists about 33,000 clones; over 80% were seen once. The sample was CD4+ T cells from peripheral blood mononuclear cells, taken in the third trimester of pregnancy. The source is a female donor in good health, enrolled as a control in a pregnancy study. Both conserved end residues are trimmed from each CDR3. Fields, in order: V gene, J gene, CDR3 protein.

TRBV7-9,TRBJ2-3,ASSLIPGQHGKDTQY
TRBV6-5,TRBJ2-7,ASSEPGLAVREQY
TRBV5-1,TRBJ2-5,ASSLNRREEETQY
TRBV7-2,TRBJ2-1,ASRTDNEQF
TRBV11-2,TRBJ2-1,ASSPQISVNAYGEQF
TRBV10-2,TRBJ2-5,ASSGRTGSPVAQY
TRBV28,TRBJ1-2,ASSLTHRGIYSSEGSLGYT
TRBV4-1,TRBJ1-5,ASSQEWTPSNQPQH
TRBV7-3,TRBJ2-1,ASSLTYSYNEQF
TRBV30,TRBJ2-5,AWSVHSGETQY
TRBV7-2,TRBJ1-2,ASILGGASGYT
TRBV7-3,TRBJ1-2,ASSITGLGGYT
TRBV30,TRBJ2-7,AWSVETGNPYEQY
TRBV6-9,TRBJ2-5,ASSLRTSEGTQY
TRBV18,TRBJ1-1,ASSPQQGAEAF
TRBV5-4,TRBJ2-5,ASSLQAQETQY
TRBV4-1,TRBJ1-1,ASSQPTMNTEAF
TRBV15,TRBJ2-3,ATSPFTGGRSDTQY
TRBV11-3,TRBJ2-2,ASSLTLSGELF
TRBV29-1,TRBJ2-7,SGGTGGLY
TRBV7-9,TRBJ2-3,ATQADSTTDTQY
TRBV7-2,TRBJ1-1,ASKLTLTDWSTEAF
TRBV28,TRBJ2-2,ASRQTGPGELF
TRBV5-4,TRBJ2-2,ASSINSGAGTGELF